A selection of T cell receptor beta chains follows, all from one sample in a study of blood T cells in healthy people across ages. TCRdb used MiXCR to reprocess the 5' RACE reads, holding one entry per CDR3 protein. The table lists 730,000 or so distinct CDR3 sequences, roughly 43% of them singletons. The sample was blood. These receptors all come from an older woman in good health. The CDR3 runs from the conserved cysteine through the conserved F or W. The D gene is left open where the match is weak. Not every row has a clone size; where given, it reads once, few, many or a size class.

d_gene: TRBD2; abundance: few; j_gene: TRBJ2-5; v_gene: TRBV12-3/TRBV12-4; CDR3nt: TGTGCCAGCAGTTTAGGTAGCGGGGGGGCCGGAGAGACCCAGTACTTC; CDR3aa: CASSLGSGGAGETQYF
d_gene: NA; abundance: NA; j_gene: TRBJ2-2; v_gene: TRBV6-2/TRBV6-3; CDR3nt: TGTGCCAGCAGCCCCCAAACGAACACCGGGGAGCTGTTTTTT; CDR3aa: CASSPQTNTGELFF
d_gene: NA; abundance: NA; j_gene: TRBJ2-5; v_gene: TRBV3-1; CDR3nt: TGTGCCAGCAGCCAAGAAGTTGGTCGGACTACCAAGCACAATGAGCAGTACTTC; CDR3aa: CASSQEVGRTTKHNEQYF
d_gene: TRBD1; abundance: NA; j_gene: TRBJ2-3; v_gene: TRBV24-1; CDR3nt: TGTGCCACCAGTGATCACACGGACAGGACCCCTGGGGATACGCAGTATTTT; CDR3aa: CATSDHTDRTPGDTQYF
d_gene: NA; abundance: NA; j_gene: TRBJ1-5; v_gene: TRBV3-1; CDR3nt: TGTGCCGGCAGCCAAATGGGGAATCAGCCCCAGCATTTT; CDR3aa: CAGSQMGNQPQHF
d_gene: TRBD1; abundance: NA; j_gene: TRBJ2-3; v_gene: TRBV4-2; CDR3nt: TGTGCCAGCAGCTCAACCCGGGACAGGGTAATGGCAGATACGCAGTATTTT; CDR3aa: CASSSTRDRVMADTQYF
d_gene: NA; abundance: NA; j_gene: TRBJ2-5; v_gene: TRBV6-5; CDR3nt: TGTGCCAGCAGTTACTGGACTGACCAAGAGACCCAGTACTTC; CDR3aa: CASSYWTDQETQYF
d_gene: TRBD1; abundance: NA; j_gene: TRBJ1-1; v_gene: TRBV20-1; CDR3nt: TGCAGTGCAAACCGACAGGGGCTGAACACTGAAGCTTTCTTT; CDR3aa: CSANRQGLNTEAFF
d_gene: NA; abundance: NA; j_gene: TRBJ1-2; v_gene: TRBV20-1; CDR3nt: TGTAGTGCTAGAGATGGGGGTAACTATGGCTACACCTTC; CDR3aa: CSARDGGNYGYTF
d_gene: NA; abundance: NA; j_gene: TRBJ2-3; v_gene: TRBV24-1; CDR3nt: TGTGTCACCAAGGGTTCGTCAGATACGCAGTATTTT; CDR3aa: CVTKGSSDTQYF
d_gene: NA; abundance: few; j_gene: TRBJ2-1; v_gene: TRBV5-1; CDR3nt: TGCGCCAGCAGCTTGACTATAGCGGCGAACAATGAGCAGTTCTTC; CDR3aa: CASSLTIAANNEQFF
d_gene: TRBD2; abundance: many; j_gene: TRBJ2-1; v_gene: TRBV10-3; CDR3nt: TGTGCCATCAGAGGTAGCGGGGGGGCGAATGAGCAGTTCTTC; CDR3aa: CAIRGSGGANEQFF
d_gene: TRBD2; abundance: few; j_gene: TRBJ2-5; v_gene: TRBV12-5; CDR3nt: TGTGCTAGTGGTTTGGGGGGAGCGGGAAGGGGAGAGACCCAGTACTTC; CDR3aa: CASGLGGAGRGETQYF
d_gene: NA; abundance: NA; j_gene: TRBJ2-1; v_gene: TRBV6-2/TRBV6-3; CDR3nt: TGTGCCAGCAGTTACGTCGGCAATGAGCAGTTCTTC; CDR3aa: CASSYVGNEQFF
d_gene: NA; abundance: NA; j_gene: TRBJ2-7; v_gene: TRBV29-1; CDR3nt: TGCTGCGCCCTACTCGGCTCGCCCTACGAGCAGTACTTC; CDR3aa: CCALLGSPYEQYF
d_gene: NA; abundance: once; j_gene: TRBJ2-7; v_gene: TRBV20-1; CDR3nt: TGCAGTGCTAGACCTCGGGAGAGCGCCAACGAGCAGTACTTC; CDR3aa: CSARPRESANEQYF
d_gene: TRBD2; abundance: NA; j_gene: TRBJ2-1; v_gene: TRBV28; CDR3nt: TGTGCCAGCAGTTTACTGGCGGCGAGGGAGGGCAATGAGCAGTTCTTC; CDR3aa: CASSLLAAREGNEQFF
d_gene: NA; abundance: few; j_gene: TRBJ2-1; v_gene: TRBV5-1; CDR3nt: TGCGCCAGCAGTGTCAGCAGGGATAATGAGCAGTTCTTC; CDR3aa: CASSVSRDNEQFF
d_gene: TRBD1; abundance: many; j_gene: TRBJ1-2; v_gene: TRBV20-1; CDR3nt: TGCAGTGCTACCACAGGGGGCGTTAATGGCTACACCTTC; CDR3aa: CSATTGGVNGYTF
d_gene: TRBD1; abundance: NA; j_gene: TRBJ1-4; v_gene: TRBV20-1; CDR3nt: TGCAGTGCTAGCGCTTACAGGGGAACTAATGAAAAACTGTTTTTT; CDR3aa: CSASAYRGTNEKLFF
d_gene: TRBD1; abundance: NA; j_gene: TRBJ1-1; v_gene: TRBV7-3; CDR3nt: TGTGCCAGCAGGCAATACGGCCGGGACAGGGACCACACTGAAGCTTTCTTT; CDR3aa: CASRQYGRDRDHTEAFF
d_gene: TRBD2; abundance: NA; j_gene: TRBJ2-5; v_gene: TRBV7-2; CDR3nt: TGTGCCAGCAGCCCAAACTTAGCGGGAGGGGGGGAGACCCGGTACTTC; CDR3aa: CASSPNLAGGGETRYF
d_gene: NA; abundance: NA; j_gene: TRBJ1-5; v_gene: TRBV4-2; CDR3nt: TGTGCCGGCAGCCAAGAAGGGGCAGCAAGCAATCAGCCCCAGCATTTT; CDR3aa: CAGSQEGAASNQPQHF
d_gene: NA; abundance: NA; j_gene: TRBJ2-5; v_gene: TRBV29-1; CDR3nt: TGCAGCGTCAGGAGGGGGAGTGAGACCCAGTACTTC; CDR3aa: CSVRRGSETQYF
d_gene: TRBD1; abundance: NA; j_gene: TRBJ1-6; v_gene: TRBV28; CDR3nt: TGTGCCAGCAGCGCCGGACAGGGAGGATCACCCCTCCACTTT; CDR3aa: CASSAGQGGSPLHF
d_gene: NA; abundance: few; j_gene: TRBJ2-3; v_gene: TRBV12-3/TRBV12-4; CDR3nt: TGTGCCAGCAGCCTCCCCCCAGGGGGGACAGATACGCAGTATTTT; CDR3aa: CASSLPPGGTDTQYF